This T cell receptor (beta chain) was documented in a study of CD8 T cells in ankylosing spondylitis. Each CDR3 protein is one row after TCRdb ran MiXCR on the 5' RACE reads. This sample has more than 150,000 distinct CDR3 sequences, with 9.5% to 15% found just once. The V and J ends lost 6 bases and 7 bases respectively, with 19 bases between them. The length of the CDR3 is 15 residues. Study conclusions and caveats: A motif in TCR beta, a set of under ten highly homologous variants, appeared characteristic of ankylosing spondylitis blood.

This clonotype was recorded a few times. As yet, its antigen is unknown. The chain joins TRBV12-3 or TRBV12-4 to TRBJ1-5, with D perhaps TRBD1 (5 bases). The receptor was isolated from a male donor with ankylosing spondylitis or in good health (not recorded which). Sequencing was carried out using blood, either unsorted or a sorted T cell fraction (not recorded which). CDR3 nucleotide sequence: TGTGCCAGCAGCCTTCAGGGCAGTCCGGGACAGCCCCAGCATTTT. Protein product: CASSLQGSPGQPQHF.